The following is a TCR beta chain sequence with its context. CDR3 size: 15 residues. V was clipped by 0 bases and J by 2 bases, with 6 bases between them. From germline, CDR1 is SGDLS and CDR2 YYNGEE. This record comes from a study of cytomegalovirus exposure and HLA in healthy donors. This PCR relied on a set of 60 Vbeta primers and 13 Jbeta primers. Profiled with immunoSEQ multiplex PCR; TCRdb holds only in-frame clones, not every one. The table lists some 65,000 clones, less than 70% of them singletons, with approximately 11% in the top ten. The receptor's source is a woman in her 30s in good health and CMV-seronegative. This chain connects TRBV9 to TRBJ1-6; tentative D call: TRBD1 (6 bases). Sequenced sample: PBMCs. The CDR3 nucleotides are TGTGCCAGCAGCGTAGGGACAGCCTATAATTCACCCCTCCACTTT. This sequence encodes CASSVGTAYNSPLHF.